The 30 T cell receptor beta chains below were found in one sample sequenced in a study of vaccination effects on CD4 cells after COVID-19. Profiling relied on immunoSEQ multiplex PCR, and the TCRdb table lists in-frame clones only, not all of them. The data show under 80,000 clones, roughly four fifths seen once. Under the ViraFEST assay, PBMC were stimulated with viral peptide pools so that antigen-specific CD4+ T cells expanded. Sequencing was performed afterwards. Following 10 days of culture, CD4+ T cells were isolated. These receptors have no identified antigens. This material consisted of CD4+ T cells from PBMCs cultured with HCoV-229E spike peptides, taken before COVID-19 vaccination. The receptors here all came from a human donor who received a COVID-19 vaccine.

V and J are TRBV28 and TRBJ1-2; 12 bases line up with TRBD1. This CDR3 is 17 amino acids long. The junction had 13 bases not matched to a gene; V was cut back by 6 bases and J by 5 bases. Looked up from germline, CDR1 is MDHEN and CDR2 is SYDVKM. CDR3 in DNA: TGTGCCAGCAGCCCACCGGGACAGGGGGCGAAAGGTTATGGCTACACCTTC. This gives the protein CASSPPGQGAKGYGYTF.

The chain couples TRBV6-6 to TRBJ2-5; no reliable D call. With 0 bases removed from V and 4 bases from J, the gap between germline ends came to 6 bases. Germline V gene data show CDR1 as MNHNY and CDR2 as SVGAGI (reference sequence). The CDR3 contains 13 residues. The CDR3 DNA is TGTGCCAGCAGTTACTCAGTCGGAGAGACCCAGTACTTC. It specifies CASSYSVGETQYF.

The chain combines TRBV5-8 with TRBJ1-6; D is perhaps TRBD1 (5 bases). The V end was cut by 0 bases, the J end by 9 bases, with 13 bases between. The CDR3 totals 15 residues. Germline values: CDR1 SGHTS, CDR2 YDEGEE. The chain's CDR3 is CASSLAGRLSSPLHF. CDR3 in DNA: TGTGCCAGCAGCTTGGCGGGACGGCTTAGTTCACCCCTCCACTTT.

This chain links TRBV5-6 with TRBJ1-2, with D perhaps TRBD1 (5 bases). The V and J ends lost 0 bases and 0 bases respectively, with 9 bases between them. Germline V CDR1 and CDR2: SGHDT, YYEEEE. The CDR3 is made up of 15 amino acids. In DNA form, the CDR3 reads TGTGCCAGCAGCTTGGTTCAGGGTGCTAACTATGGCTACACCTTC. Translation gives CASSLVQGANYGYTF.

V is TRBV6-5 and J is TRBJ2-3; 8 nucleotides agree with TRBD2. CDR3 length equals 16 residues. J was trimmed by 3 bases and V by 2 bases; bases with no gene match: 7. Germline V gene data show CDR1 as MNHEY and CDR2 as SVGAGI. The CDR3 coding sequence is TGTGCCAGCAGTTACACCACCGGGGGGGGGACAGATACGCAGTATTTT. Translation gives CASSYTTGGGTDTQYF.

This rearrangement joins TRBV19 to TRBJ1-2, with 12 bases lining up with TRBD1. The CDR3 sequence is 15 residues long. The ends lost 3 bases at V and 4 bases at J; junction bases unmatched: 3. Germline lookup yields CDR1 LNHDA and CDR2 SQIVND (reference sequence). The CDR3, as DNA: TGTGCCAGTAGTATCGGGACAGGGGGCGGCTATGGCTACACCTTC. Its protein product is CASSIGTGGGYGYTF.

V and J are TRBV11-2 and TRBJ1-4, with TRBD1 identical over 12 bases. Germline values: CDR1 SGHAT, CDR2 FQNNGV. Trimming at V came to 5 bases and at J to 8 bases, leaving 12 bases not matched to a gene. The CDR3 has 17 residues. The chain's CDR3 is CASSTRDRGPVGEKLFF. CDR3 in DNA: TGTGCCAGCAGCACCCGGGACAGGGGGCCCGTGGGAGAAAAACTGTTTTTT.

This rearrangement joins TRBV4-3 to TRBJ2-2, with 10 bases fitting TRBD1. CDR3 length: 18 amino acids. Germline loops: CDR1 LGHNA, CDR2 YSLEER. V was pared by 1 base and J by 5 bases, with 10 bases of the junction left unmatched. The CDR3 DNA sequence: TGCGCCAGCAGCCAAGGACCCCCGACAGGGGGCTATACCGGGGAGCTGTTTTTT. It is translated as CASSQGPPTGGYTGELFF.

To note about this clone: Other DNA sequences in the same sample also yield this CDR3. The genes are TRBV12-3 or TRBV12-4 and TRBJ2-5; no firm D call. This CDR3 region has 11 residues. V was trimmed by 0 bases and J by 4 bases, leaving 0 bases between them. Written as DNA, the CDR3 is TGTGCCAGCAGTTTAGCAGAGACCCAGTACTTC. Its translation: CASSLAETQYF.

This clone was found a few times. The chain employs TRBV7-9 and TRBJ2-2; 7 bases fit TRBD2. The CDR3 spans 16 residues. Germline-derived CDR1 and CDR2 are SEHNR and FQNEAQ (reference sequence). The V segment lost 5 bases and the J segment 4 bases; nucleotides outside the gene matches: 10. The CDR3 DNA reads as TGTGCCAGCAGCCTCCGGGGGGAGGTATCCACCGGGGAGCTGTTTTTT. It specifies CASSLRGEVSTGELFF.

This chain connects TRBV2 to TRBJ2-3, with 7 positions matching TRBD2. CDR1 and CDR2 from the germline V gene are SNHLY and FYNNEI. The CDR3 extends over 15 amino acids. With V trimmed by 2 bases and J by 5 bases, 7 bases remained unmatched. DNA of the CDR3: TGTGCCAGCAGTGAAATTGGGGTAGCGGGAGATACGCAGTATTTT. It specifies CASSEIGVAGDTQYF.

This chain uses TRBV4-3 with TRBJ2-1, with TRBD2 matching 7 bases. V was pared by 5 bases and J by 7 bases, with 14 bases of the junction left unmatched. The V gene's germline CDR1 is LGHNA and CDR2 YSLEER. This CDR3 comprises 16 residues. The CDR3: CASSSSRGDQGNEQFF. The CDR3, as DNA: TGCGCCAGCAGCTCTTCCCGGGGGGACCAAGGTAATGAGCAGTTCTTC.

The rearrangement links TRBV19 to TRBJ1-5; a weak D match, TRBD1 (6 bases). V was trimmed by 7 bases and J by 0 bases, leaving 16 bases between them. The CDR3 consists of 16 residues. The germline gives CDR1 LNHDA, CDR2 SQIVND (reference sequence). The CDR3 region has the DNA TGTGCCAGTATTCCTCCGGGACAAGGTAGCAATCAGCCCCAGCATTTT. This translates into CASIPPGQGSNQPQHF.

This chain connects TRBV15 to TRBJ2-7; 12 positions match TRBD2. V was clipped by 1 base and J by 3 bases; unmatched bases: 1. Germline CDR1 is LNHNV and CDR2 is YYDKDF (reference sequence). The CDR3 has 15 residues. CDR3 sequence reads: CATSRATSGGYEQYV. As DNA, the CDR3 is TGTGCCACCAGCAGAGCGACTAGCGGGGGCTACGAGCAGTACGTC.

About this clone itself: This same CDR3 is encoded by further DNA sequences in the sample. This chain joins TRBV28 and TRBJ1-2, with D unresolved. Trimming removed 4 bases from V and 2 bases from J, with 2 bases in between. The CDR3 contains 11 residues. Germline CDR1 reads MDHEN; CDR2 reads SYDVKM. The CDR3 DNA follows: TGTGCCAGCAGTTCGAACTATGGCTACACCTTC. It encodes CASSSNYGYTF.

The V and J genes are TRBV6-5 and TRBJ2-1; D unclear. Germline CDR1 MNHEY, CDR2 SVGAGI. V was pared by 0 bases and J by 10 bases, with 13 bases between. The CDR3 has 14 amino acids. The DNA for the CDR3 is TGTGCCAGCAGTTACTCGGGCTCCAAAAAAGAGCAGTTCTTC. This codes for CASSYSGSKKEQFF.

A few counts support this clone. The genes are TRBV7-9 and TRBJ1-2; tentatively, D is TRBD1 (5 bases). The V end lost 5 bases, the J end lost 1 base, and 14 bases lay between the germline ends. The CDR3 sequence is 15 residues long. Germline V gives CDR1 SEHNR, CDR2 FQNEAQ (reference sequence). CDR3 in DNA: TGTGCCAGCAGCATCAGCCGGACACTTAACTATGGCTACACCTTC. Translation: CASSISRTLNYGYTF.

The gene calls are TRBV28 and TRBJ1-3; D is perhaps TRBD1 (6 bases). Deletions cut 6 bases from V and 2 bases from J, with 11 bases between. The CDR3 spans 14 residues. From germline, CDR1 is MDHEN and CDR2 SYDVKM. The CDR3 protein is CASSPQGTGNTIYF. DNA for the CDR3: TGTGCCAGCAGCCCGCAGGGGACTGGAAACACCATATATTTT.

The rearrangement links TRBV12-2 to TRBJ1-5; the table calls TRBD1, which could not be checked here. TRBV12-2 is termed a pseudogene. The CDR3 is made up of 18 amino acids. CDR3 sequence: CASRLATRTAIGNQPQHF. The CDR3 DNA follows: TGTGCAAGTCGCTTAGCAACAAGGACAGCTATAGGCAATCAGCCCCAGCATTTT.

The chain is built from TRBV5-8 and TRBJ2-1; D perhaps matches TRBD2 (6 bases). This CDR3 has 17 residues. V gave up 7 bases and J gave up 1 base, with 21 bases separating them. The germline CDR1 and CDR2 sequences are SGHTS and YDEGEE. CDR3 sequence reads: CASPNPPRLVSYNEQFF. In DNA, the CDR3 is TGTGCCAGCCCTAACCCCCCAAGACTAGTTTCCTACAATGAGCAGTTCTTC.

This clone is a singleton in its sample. The rearrangement uses TRBV7-2 and TRBJ1-4; TRBD1 agrees at 8 bases. Germline values: CDR1 SGHTA, CDR2 FQGNSA. This CDR3 region has 17 residues. With 5 bases clipped from V and 7 bases from J, the junction kept 15 bases outside the gene matches. The CDR3 region is CASSHADGRQGREKLFF. The CDR3 bases are TGTGCCAGCAGCCACGCCGATGGAAGACAGGGGCGTGAAAAACTGTTTTTT. The whole variable domain, filled in from reference TRBV7-2 and TRBJ1-4, reads GAGVSQSPSNKVTEKGKDVELRCDPISGHTALYWYRQSLGQGLEFLIYFQGNSAPDKSGLPSDRFSAERTGGSVSTLTIQRTQQEDSAVYLCASSHADGRQGREKLFFGSGTQLSVL.

Points on this clone: The sample contains more than one DNA sequence encoding this CDR3. The chain is built from TRBV12-3 or TRBV12-4 and TRBJ1-5; no clear D gene. The CDR3 extends over 12 amino acids. The ends were cut back, 1 base at V and 5 bases at J, with 3 bases in the middle. Here the CDR3 reads CASSLGYQPQHF. CDR3 coding DNA: TGTGCCAGCAGTTTAGGGTATCAGCCCCAGCATTTT.

This clone has more than one count but fewer than ten. The genes are TRBV27 and TRBJ2-3, with TRBD2 as a possible D gene (6 bases). V was shortened by 0 bases and J by 4 bases, with 8 bases between the two germline ends. This CDR3 has 14 residues. Germline-derived CDR1 and CDR2 are MNHEY and SMNVEV (reference sequence). The CDR3 bases are TGTGCCAGCAGTTTATCAGGAGGGGCAGATACGCAGTATTTT. Residues: CASSLSGGADTQYF.

J is TRBJ2-3 and V is TRBV14, with D possibly TRBD2 on 7 matching bases. V was cut by 1 base and J by 2 bases, with 16 bases left in between. This CDR3 is built from 17 residues. Germline CDR1 is SGHDN and CDR2 is FVKESK. The CDR3: CASSQVRGGGLTDTQYF. CDR3 bases: TGTGCCAGCAGCCAAGTCCGAGGCGGGGGCCTCACAGATACGCAGTATTTT. The variable domain in full, with the rest retrieved from reference TRBV14 and TRBJ2-3, is EAGVTQFPSHSVIEKGQTVTLRCDPISGHDNLYWYRRVMGKEIKFLLHFVKESKQDESGMPNNRFLAERTGGTYSTLKVQPAELEDSGVYFCASSQVRGGGLTDTQYFGPGTRLTVL.

The chain has TRBV7-2 and TRBJ1-4; TRBD1 aligns across 7 bases. This CDR3 has 16 amino acids. Germline CDR1 and CDR2: SGHTA and FQGNSA. V was clipped by 6 bases and J by 0 bases; unmatched bases: 7. For the CDR3, the DNA is TGTGCCAGCAGACATACAGGGGAAACAACTAATGAAAAACTGTTTTTT. Translated, it gives CASRHTGETTNEKLFF.

The CDR3 sequence: CASSKYGGDTQYF. Written as DNA, the CDR3 is TGTGCCAGCAGCAAATACGGGGGAGATACGCAGTATTTT. This sequence joins TRBV7-9 and TRBJ2-3; possibly TRBD2 for D (6 bases). The CDR3 length is 13 residues. V was clipped by 5 bases and J by 5 bases, with 11 bases between them. Germline-derived CDR1 and CDR2 are SEHNR and FQNEAQ (reference sequence).

This clone was seen a single time. The gene calls are TRBV3-1 (or the pseudogene TRBV3-2) and TRBJ2-4; tentatively, D is TRBD1 (6 bases). Trimming removed 1 base from V and 9 bases from J, with 13 bases in between. Looked up from germline, CDR1 is LGHDT and CDR2 is YNNKEL (reference sequence). The CDR3 length is 14 residues. CDR3 DNA: TGTGCCAGCAGCCAAGGATCGGACAGCTCCATTCAGTACTTC. Its translation is CASSQGSDSSIQYF.

V usage is TRBV6-5 and J usage is TRBJ2-5, with a weak D call TRBD2 (5 bases). CDR1 MNHEY and CDR2 SVGAGI come from the germline V gene. V dropped 2 bases and J dropped 7 bases, with 14 bases sitting between them. The CDR3 covers 14 residues. The CDR3 protein is CASSYQQQEGTQYF. In nucleotides, the CDR3 is TGTGCCAGCAGTTACCAACAGCAAGAGGGGACCCAGTACTTC.

This clone occurred a few times. The V and J genes are TRBV5-8 and TRBJ1-6; 9 bases are a match to TRBD1. This CDR3 is 15 amino acids long. J lost 10 bases, V lost 4 bases, and 9 bases had no gene match. The germline V gene has CDR1 SGHTS and CDR2 YDEGEE. This CDR3 is CASSMRDRVGSPLHF. DNA of the CDR3: TGTGCCAGCAGCATGAGGGACAGGGTCGGGTCACCCCTCCACTTT.

V is TRBV4-1 and J is TRBJ2-1; 7 bases are shared with TRBD1. Trimming cost V 2 bases and J 6 bases; bases outside gene matches: 19. Per germline, CDR1 MGHRA and CDR2 YSYEKL. The CDR3 is 19 amino acids. The CDR3 protein is CASSQPTVRNRGLGNEQFF. The CDR3 bases are TGCGCCAGCAGCCAACCAACCGTCAGGAACAGGGGTCTGGGCAATGAGCAGTTCTTC.